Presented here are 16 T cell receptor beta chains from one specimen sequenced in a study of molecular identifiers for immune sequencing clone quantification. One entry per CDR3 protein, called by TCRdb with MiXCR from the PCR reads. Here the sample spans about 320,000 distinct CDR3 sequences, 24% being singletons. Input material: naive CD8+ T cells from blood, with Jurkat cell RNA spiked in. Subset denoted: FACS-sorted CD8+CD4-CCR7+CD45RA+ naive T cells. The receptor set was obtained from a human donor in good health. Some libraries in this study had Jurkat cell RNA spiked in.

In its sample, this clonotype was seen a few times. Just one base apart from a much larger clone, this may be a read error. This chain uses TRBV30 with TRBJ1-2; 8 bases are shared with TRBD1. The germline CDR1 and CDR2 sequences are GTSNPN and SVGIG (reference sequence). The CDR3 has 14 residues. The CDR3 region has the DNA TGTGCCTGGGACCCGGGACAGGCATCCTATGGCTACATCTTC. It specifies CAWDPGQASYGYIF.

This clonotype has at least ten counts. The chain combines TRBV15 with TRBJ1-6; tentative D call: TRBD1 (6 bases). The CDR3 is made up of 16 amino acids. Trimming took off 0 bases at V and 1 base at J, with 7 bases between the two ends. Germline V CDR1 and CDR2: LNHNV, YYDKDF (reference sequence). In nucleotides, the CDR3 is TGTGCCACCAGCAGAGACAGGGGTTCCTATAATTCACCCCTCCACTTT. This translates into CATSRDRGSYNSPLHF. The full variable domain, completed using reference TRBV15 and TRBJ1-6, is DAMVIQNPRYQVTQFGKPVTLSCSQTLNHNVMYWYQQKSSQAPKLLFHYYDKDFNNEADTPDNFQSRRPNTSFCFLDIRSPGLGDTAMYLCATSRDRGSYNSPLHFGNGTRLTVT.

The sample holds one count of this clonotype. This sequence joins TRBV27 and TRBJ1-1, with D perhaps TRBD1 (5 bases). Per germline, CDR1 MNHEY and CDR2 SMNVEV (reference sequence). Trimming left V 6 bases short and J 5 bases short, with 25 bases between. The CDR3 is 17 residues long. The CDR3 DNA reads TGTGCCAGCAGCCCAACTACCTTCGGGGCCCCCGCGACTGAAGCTTTCTTT. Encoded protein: CASSPTTFGAPATEAFF.

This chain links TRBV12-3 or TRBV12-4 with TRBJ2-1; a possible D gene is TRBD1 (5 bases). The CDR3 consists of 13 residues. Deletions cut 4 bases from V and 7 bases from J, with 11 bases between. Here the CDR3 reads CASSSAGWNEQFF. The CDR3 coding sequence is TGTGCCAGCAGTTCCGCAGGGTGGAATGAGCAGTTCTTC.

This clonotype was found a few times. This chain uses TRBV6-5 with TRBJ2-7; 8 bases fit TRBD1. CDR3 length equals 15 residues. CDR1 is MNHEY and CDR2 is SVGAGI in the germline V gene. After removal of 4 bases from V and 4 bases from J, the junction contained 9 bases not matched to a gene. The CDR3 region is CASSSTNRGNYEQYF. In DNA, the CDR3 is TGTGCCAGCAGTTCCACAAACAGGGGGAATTACGAGCAGTACTTC.

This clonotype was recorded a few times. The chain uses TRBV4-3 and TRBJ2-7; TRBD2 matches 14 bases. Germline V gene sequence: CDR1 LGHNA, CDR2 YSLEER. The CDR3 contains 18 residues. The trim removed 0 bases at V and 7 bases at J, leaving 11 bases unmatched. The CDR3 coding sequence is TGCGCCAGCAGCCAAGATCGCGCCTGGACTAGCGGGAGGCATGAGCAGTACTTC. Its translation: CASSQDRAWTSGRHEQYF.

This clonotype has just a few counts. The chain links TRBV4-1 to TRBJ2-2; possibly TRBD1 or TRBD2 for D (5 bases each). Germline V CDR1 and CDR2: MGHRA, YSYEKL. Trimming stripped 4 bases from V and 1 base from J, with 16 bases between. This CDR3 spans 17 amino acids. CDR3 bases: TGCGCCAGCAGCCCGCGAAGGGGACCGGTGAACACCGGGGAGCTGTTTTTT. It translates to CASSPRRGPVNTGELFF.

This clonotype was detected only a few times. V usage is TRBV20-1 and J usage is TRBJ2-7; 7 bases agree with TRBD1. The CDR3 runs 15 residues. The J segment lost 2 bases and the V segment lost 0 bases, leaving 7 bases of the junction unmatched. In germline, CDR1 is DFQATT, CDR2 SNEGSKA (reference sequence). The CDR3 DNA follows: TGCAGTGCTAGAGATACGGGACAGATCACCTACGAGCAGTACTTC. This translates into CSARDTGQITYEQYF.

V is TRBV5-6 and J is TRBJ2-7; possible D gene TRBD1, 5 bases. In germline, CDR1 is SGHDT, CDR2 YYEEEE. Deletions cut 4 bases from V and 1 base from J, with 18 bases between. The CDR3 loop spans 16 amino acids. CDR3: CASSLRVGLLSYEQYF. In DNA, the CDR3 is TGTGCCAGCAGCCTCAGGGTGGGGCTTTTGTCCTACGAGCAGTACTTC.

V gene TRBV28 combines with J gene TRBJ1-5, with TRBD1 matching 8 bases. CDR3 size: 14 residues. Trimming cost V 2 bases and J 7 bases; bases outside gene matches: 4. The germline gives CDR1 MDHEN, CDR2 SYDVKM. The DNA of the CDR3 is TGTGCCAGCAGTTTACAGACAGGGGTCCAGCCCCAGCATTTT. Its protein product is CASSLQTGVQPQHF.

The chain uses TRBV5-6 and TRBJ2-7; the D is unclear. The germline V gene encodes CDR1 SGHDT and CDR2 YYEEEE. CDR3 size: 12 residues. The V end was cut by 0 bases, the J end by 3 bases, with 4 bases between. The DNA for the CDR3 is TGTGCCAGCAGCTTGGAGTGCTACGAGCAGTACTTC. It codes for CASSLECYEQYF.

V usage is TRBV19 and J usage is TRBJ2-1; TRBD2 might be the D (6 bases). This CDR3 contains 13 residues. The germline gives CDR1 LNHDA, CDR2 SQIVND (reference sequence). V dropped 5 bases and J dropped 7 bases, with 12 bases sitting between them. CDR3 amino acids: CASSAASANEQFF. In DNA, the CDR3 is TGTGCCAGTAGTGCCGCTAGCGCTAATGAGCAGTTCTTC.

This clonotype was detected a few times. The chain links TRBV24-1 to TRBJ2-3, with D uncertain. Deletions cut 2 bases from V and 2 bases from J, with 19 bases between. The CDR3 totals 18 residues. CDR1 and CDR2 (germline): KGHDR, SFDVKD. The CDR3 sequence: CATSDSPRYGENTDTQYF. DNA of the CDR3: TGTGCCACCAGTGATTCCCCCCGTTACGGAGAGAACACAGATACGCAGTATTTT.

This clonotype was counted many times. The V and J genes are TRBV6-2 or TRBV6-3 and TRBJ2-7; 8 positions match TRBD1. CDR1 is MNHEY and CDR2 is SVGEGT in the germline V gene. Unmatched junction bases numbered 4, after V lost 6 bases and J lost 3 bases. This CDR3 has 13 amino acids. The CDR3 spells CASRPTGGYEQYF. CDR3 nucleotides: TGTGCCAGCAGACCAACAGGGGGCTACGAGCAGTACTTC.

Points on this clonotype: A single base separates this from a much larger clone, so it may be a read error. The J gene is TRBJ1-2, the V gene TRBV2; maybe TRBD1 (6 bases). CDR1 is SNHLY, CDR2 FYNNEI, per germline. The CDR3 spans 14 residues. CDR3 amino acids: CATTWDTQGDGCTF. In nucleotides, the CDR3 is TGTGCCACCACGTGGGACACGCAGGGCGATGGCTGCACCTTC.

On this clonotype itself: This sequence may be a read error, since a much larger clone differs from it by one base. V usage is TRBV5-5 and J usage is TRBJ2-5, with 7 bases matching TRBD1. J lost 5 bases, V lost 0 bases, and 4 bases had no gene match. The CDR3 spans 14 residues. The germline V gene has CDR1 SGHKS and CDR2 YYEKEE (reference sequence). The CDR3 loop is CASSLVRGPETQYF. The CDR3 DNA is TGTGCCAGCAGCTTGGTTAGGGGGCCGGAGACCCAGTACTTC.